This T cell receptor (beta chain) was sequenced in a study of cytomegalovirus exposure and HLA in healthy donors. PCR amplification relied on 60 Vbeta primers (plus 13 Jbeta primers). The method was immunoSEQ multiplex PCR; TCRdb's version includes in-frame clones alone and lacks a portion of them. The sample table includes 91,000 or so clones. Germline V gene data show CDR1 as SGHVS and CDR2 as FQNEAQ. V shed 5 bases and J 2 bases; nucleotides not matched to a gene: 9. This CDR3 is 15 amino acids long. Healthy bone marrow donors formed the donor group. Material: PBMCs. This sequence originates from a young woman in good health and CMV-seronegative. V usage is TRBV7-8 and J usage is TRBJ2-7, with 7 positions matching TRBD2. The CDR3 here is CASSILGGKTYEQYF. CDR3 nucleotide sequence: TGTGCCAGCAGCATCCTCGGGGGGAAAACCTACGAGCAGTACTTC.